The next 20 T cell receptor beta chains were all read from a single sample in a study of Ad26.COV2.S vaccination and SARS-CoV-2 variants. Assay: immunoSEQ multiplex PCR; the TCRdb copy retains only in-frame clones and omits some. Of 330,000 or so clones listed, roughly nine tenths are singletons. Specified treatment: some 20 received Ad26.COV2.S at low or high dose, single or two shots; roughly five received placebo; per-sample allocation not given. Sample collection was performed on day 63 after the first vaccine or placebo injection. Sample: peripheral blood, taken in a trial of Ad26.COV2.S vaccine versus placebo. The source of these receptors is a person between 18 and 60 years old who received the Ad26.COV2.S COVID-19 vaccine or a placebo.

V gene TRBV29-1 combines with J gene TRBJ1-4, with a weak D call TRBD1 (6 bases). The V gene lost 4 bases and the J gene lost 5 bases, with 8 bases spanning the gap. The CDR3 runs 12 residues. Germline values: CDR1 SQVTM, CDR2 ANQGSEA. The CDR3 region is CSVVQGNEKLFF. The CDR3 coding sequence is TGCAGCGTTGTTCAGGGGAATGAAAAACTGTTTTTT. Full variable domain (outside the CDR3, taken from reference TRBV29-1 and TRBJ1-4): SAVISQKPSRDICQRGTSLTIQCQVDSQVTMMFWYRQQPGQSLTLIATANQGSEATYESGFVIDKFPISRPNLTFSTLTVSNMSPEDSSIYLCSVVQGNEKLFFGSGTQLSVL.

The rearrangement joins TRBV27 to TRBJ2-1; TRBD2 matches 13 bases. V lost 1 base, J lost 5 bases, and 5 bases stayed unmatched. Germline V lookup: CDR1 MNHEY, CDR2 SMNVEV (reference sequence). The CDR3 consists of 17 residues. The DNA of the CDR3 is TGTGCCAGCAGTTTATACACTAGCGGGAGGGCGCACAATGAGCAGTTCTTC. It yields the protein CASSLYTSGRAHNEQFF.

The chain combines TRBV6-1 with TRBJ1-1; D is perhaps TRBD1 (5 bases). In germline, CDR1 is MNHNS, CDR2 SASEGT. The V end lost 3 bases, the J end lost 3 bases, and 11 bases lay between the germline ends. The CDR3 is made up of 14 amino acids. The CDR3 reads CASSESGGDTEAFF. The CDR3 DNA sequence: TGTGCCAGCAGTGAGTCGGGGGGGGACACTGAAGCTTTCTTT.

This sequence joins TRBV7-2 and TRBJ2-1; 7 bases map to TRBD2. The length of the CDR3 is 13 residues. Germline trimming cut 0 bases from V and 8 bases from J; bases unmatched to any gene: 1. The germline V gene has CDR1 SGHTA and CDR2 FQGNSA. CDR3 nucleotides: TGTGCCAGCAGCTTAGCGGGAGGGTATGAGCAGTTCTTC. Translating it yields CASSLAGGYEQFF.

CDR3 loop: CASSILQGASQPQHF. The CDR3 nucleotides read TGTGCCAGTAGTATCTTGCAGGGAGCGAGTCAGCCCCAGCATTTT. The gene calls are TRBV19 and TRBJ1-5; tentatively, D is TRBD1 (5 bases). The V end was cut by 3 bases, the J end by 6 bases, with 15 bases between. CDR1 and CDR2 from the germline V gene are LNHDA and SQIVND (reference sequence). The CDR3 is 15 residues long.

The chain uses TRBV5-8 and TRBJ1-2; perhaps TRBD1 as D (5 bases). This CDR3 region has 13 residues. Between the trimmed V and J ends, which lost 5 bases and 10 bases, there was a span of 18 bases. Germline CDR1 reads SGHTS; CDR2 reads YDEGEE. The CDR3 DNA sequence: TGTGCCAGCAGTTACCGGGACTTTCCCGACTACACCTTC. This codes for CASSYRDFPDYTF.

The V and J genes are TRBV27 and TRBJ1-5; D unclear. CDR3 size: 15 residues. CDR1 and CDR2 (germline): MNHEY, SMNVEV (reference sequence). Trimming left V 3 bases short and J 1 base short, with 10 bases between. CDR3: CASSFGSGSNQPQHF. In nucleotides, the CDR3 is TGTGCCAGCAGTTTTGGGTCGGGAAGCAATCAGCCCCAGCATTTT.

The chain is built from TRBV5-1 and TRBJ1-1; 12 bases match TRBD1. The trim removed 4 bases at V and 6 bases at J, leaving 4 bases unmatched. The CDR3 consists of 14 residues. Looked up from germline, CDR1 is SGHRS and CDR2 is YFSETQ. In nucleotides, the CDR3 is TGCGCCAGCAGCCCGGGACAGGGGGCCTCTGAAGCTTTCTTT. Encoded protein: CASSPGQGASEAFF.

To note about this clone: Other DNA variants within this sample encode the same CDR3. The CDR3 sequence is CASSQDRVGYNEQFF. DNA for the CDR3: TGCGCCAGCAGCCAGGACAGGGTAGGTTATAATGAGCAGTTCTTC. This chain connects TRBV4-3 to TRBJ2-1; 8 nucleotides match TRBD1. Germline V gives CDR1 LGHNA, CDR2 YSLEER. V dropped 3 bases and J dropped 7; count of bases not matched to a gene: 8. CDR3 length: 15 amino acids.

This clone was observed a few times. The chain carries TRBV14 and TRBJ1-2; D not certain. V lost 0 bases to trimming and J lost 4 bases, with 12 bases between them. The CDR3 spans 15 residues. Germline V gives CDR1 SGHDN, CDR2 FVKESK. The CDR3: CASSQDYGGSYGYTF. The DNA of the CDR3 is TGTGCCAGCAGCCAAGACTACGGAGGTTCCTATGGCTACACCTTC.

This chain joins TRBV12-5 and TRBJ1-1, with a tentative D call TRBD1 (5 bases). V lost 4 bases to trimming and J lost 6 bases, with 9 bases between them. This CDR3 comprises 12 residues. CDR1 and CDR2 (germline): LGHNT, FRNRAP. This chain's CDR3 is CASGSLQAEAFF. DNA for the CDR3: TGTGCTAGTGGTTCTCTACAGGCTGAAGCTTTCTTT.

This chain connects TRBV3-1 (or the pseudogene TRBV3-2) to TRBJ1-1; D gene ambiguous. The CDR3 sequence is 15 residues long. The germline CDR1 and CDR2 sequences are LGHDT and YNNKEL (reference sequence). Trimming left V 3 bases short and J 4 bases short, with 15 bases between. CDR3 DNA sequence: TGTGCCAGCAGCCAGATTCGGGGATTAGGCACTGAAGCTTTCTTT. This codes for CASSQIRGLGTEAFF.

Only one count was recorded for this clone. The chain combines TRBV18 with TRBJ1-3; D uncertain. CDR3 length: 19 amino acids. CDR1 is KGHSH and CDR2 is LQKENI in the germline V gene. Trimming stripped 6 bases from V and 0 bases from J, with 24 bases between. CDR3 in amino acids: CASSLRANTYYDSGNTIYF. As DNA, the CDR3 is TGTGCCAGCTCTCTGAGGGCAAATACATACTACGACTCTGGAAACACCATATATTTT.

In regard to this clone: Germline and junction disagree at one end, which may indicate a read error. The V and J genes are TRBV2 and TRBJ1-4, with 7 positions matching TRBD1. This CDR3 comprises 16 residues. Germline CDR1 SNHLY, CDR2 FYNNEI. CDR3 in DNA: TGTGCCAGCAGAGAAGGGGGCGTGGGAACTAATGAAAAACTGTTTTTT. Translation: CASREGGVGTNEKLFF.

The J gene is TRBJ1-1, the V gene TRBV19; D is uncertain. The V and J ends lost 2 bases and 3 bases respectively, with 7 bases between them. Germline values: CDR1 LNHDA, CDR2 SQIVND (reference sequence). This CDR3 has 13 amino acids. The CDR3 bases are TGTGCCAGTAGTATATACAGATACACTGAAGCTTTCTTT. Residues: CASSIYRYTEAFF.

The rearrangement joins TRBV19 to TRBJ2-6, with D tentatively TRBD1 (5 bases). The germline CDR1 and CDR2 sequences are LNHDA and SQIVND (reference sequence). Trimming removed 6 bases from V and 2 bases from J, with 17 bases in between. The CDR3 contains 17 residues. CDR3 nucleotides: TGTGCCAGTAGGAGAGCCATGGCCAGGGCTGGGGCCAACGTCCTGACTTTC. Translating it yields CASRRAMARAGANVLTF.

V usage is TRBV29-1 and J usage is TRBJ1-1; D might be TRBD1 (6 bases). V lost 5 bases to trimming and J lost 8 bases, with 15 bases between them. Per germline, CDR1 SQVTM and CDR2 ANQGSEA. CDR3 length: 12 amino acids. The chain's CDR3 is CSVSGVAGEAFF. The CDR3 DNA follows: TGCAGCGTTTCAGGGGTCGCCGGGGAAGCTTTCTTT.

The CDR3 DNA is TGTGCCAGTAGTATGGGACCGCAGAACACTGAAGCTTTCTTT. Translated, it gives CASSMGPQNTEAFF. The rearrangement links TRBV19 to TRBJ1-1, with D possibly matching TRBD1 (5 bases). CDR1 and CDR2 from the germline V gene are LNHDA and SQIVND (reference sequence). The CDR3 runs to 14 residues. V gave up 3 bases and J gave up 1 base, with 9 bases separating them.

This chain joins TRBV27 and TRBJ1-2, with 10 bases matching TRBD1. CDR1 and CDR2 (germline): MNHEY, SMNVEV (reference sequence). The CDR3 contains 15 residues. The trim removed 6 bases at V and 3 bases at J, leaving 7 bases unmatched. Here the CDR3 reads CASSPGTGVYYGYTF. CDR3 nucleotide sequence: TGTGCCAGCAGCCCCGGGACAGGGGTTTACTATGGCTACACCTTC.

This chain uses TRBV7-2 with TRBJ2-3; the D gene is possibly TRBD2 (5 bases). Trimming pared 6 bases from V and 0 bases from J, leaving 19 bases between. The CDR3 is made up of 17 amino acids. Germline assignment: CDR1 SGHTA and CDR2 FQGNSA. CDR3 bases: TGTGCCAGCAGTCCCTCTCGGATAGCGTTGAGCACAGATACGCAGTATTTT. This encodes CASSPSRIALSTDTQYF.